One and the same sample provided the 20 T cell receptor beta chains below, sequenced in a study of post-analysis software for immune sequencing data. Whole-study results and caveats: Comparison of patients with controls showed 4 to 6 TRBV segments more frequent in patients, TRBV5-6, TRBV5-1 and TRBV20-1 among them.

TCR beta cDNA libraries included unique molecular identifiers. TCRdb redid the calling of the PCR reads with MiXCR, one entry per CDR3 protein. This sample yields some 690,000 distinct CDR3 sequences, of which around 60% are seen a single time; approximately 11% belongs to the top ten. Their antigens remain unidentified. Sequencing was done on a sample of blood. The receptors here all came from a girl aged 2-10 years with multiple sclerosis.

The J gene is TRBJ1-6, the V gene TRBV30; TRBD1 aligns across 10 bases. Germline values: CDR1 GTSNPN, CDR2 SVGIG (reference sequence). The CDR3 length is 16 residues. J was trimmed by 8 bases and V by 2 bases; bases with no gene match: 9. CDR3 in DNA: TGTGCCTGGAGTCGACACCCCGGGACAGGGGATTCACCCCTCCACTTT. This translates into CAWSRHPGTGDSPLHF.

The chain is built from TRBV7-2 and TRBJ2-4; D uncertain. Near its end, the DNA agrees better with TRBJ2-5, so the J call may be wrong. The CDR3 is 13 amino acids. The germline V gene has CDR1 SGHTA and CDR2 FQGNSA. CDR3 region: CASSLVDDETQYF. The CDR3 DNA reads TGTGCCAGCAGCTTAGTGGACGACGAGACCCAGTACTTC.

In its sample, this clonotype was seen a few times. V is TRBV20-1 and J is TRBJ2-3; 7 positions match TRBD2. V lost 3 bases, J lost 1 base, and 7 bases stayed unmatched. CDR1 is DFQATT and CDR2 is SNEGSKA in the germline V gene (reference sequence). This CDR3 contains 15 residues. This CDR3 is CSASPAGDGTDTQYF. In DNA form, the CDR3 reads TGCAGTGCTAGTCCTGCGGGAGATGGCACAGATACGCAGTATTTT.

This clonotype was recorded a few times. V gene TRBV6-2 or TRBV6-3 combines with J gene TRBJ2-5; 13 bases match TRBD2. V shed 5 bases and J 2 bases; nucleotides not matched to a gene: 5. CDR1 is MNHEY and CDR2 is SVGEGT in the germline V gene. This CDR3 is 16 amino acids long. The CDR3 region is CASSGGTSGAQETQYF. Written as DNA, the CDR3 is TGTGCCAGCAGTGGAGGGACTAGCGGGGCACAAGAGACCCAGTACTTC.

This clonotype was found a few times. J is TRBJ2-7 and V is TRBV20-1; D is uncertain. V was cut by 0 bases and J by 4 bases, with 13 bases left in between. Germline CDR1 and CDR2: DFQATT and SNEGSKA (reference sequence). The CDR3 has 14 amino acids. CDR3 sequence reads: CSARDFQIGYEQYF. CDR3 in DNA: TGCAGTGCTAGAGATTTCCAAATAGGATACGAGCAGTACTTC.

The chain carries TRBV20-1 and TRBJ2-7; tentatively, D is TRBD1 or TRBD2 (5 bases each). V shed 3 bases and J shed 8 bases, with 20 bases lying between them. This CDR3 spans 14 amino acids. Per germline, CDR1 DFQATT and CDR2 SNEGSKA (reference sequence). For the CDR3, the DNA is TGCAGTGCTAGTCCCGGGACGGATTATACGCAGCAGTACTTC. It is translated as CSASPGTDYTQQYF.

This clonotype was counted only a few times. This chain links TRBV4-1 with TRBJ2-5; maybe TRBD2 (5 bases). V was cut by 4 bases and J by 0 bases, with 6 bases left in between. In germline, CDR1 is MGHRA, CDR2 YSYEKL. The CDR3 is 13 amino acids. In DNA, the CDR3 is TGCGCCAGCAGCCCCGGGGACCAAGAGACCCAGTACTTC. Encoded protein: CASSPGDQETQYF.

This clonotype was counted only a few times. The rearrangement joins TRBV12-3 or TRBV12-4 to TRBJ2-3, with 7 bases identical to TRBD2. The CDR3 covers 15 residues. The trim removed 7 bases at V and 6 bases at J, leaving 13 bases unmatched. The CDR3 region is CASTPRAGTTDTQYF. CDR3 in DNA: TGTGCCAGCACCCCTCGAGCGGGGACCACGGATACGCAGTATTTT.

This rearrangement joins TRBV11-2 to TRBJ1-4, with D tentatively TRBD1 (6 bases). V lost 1 base to trimming and J lost 7 bases, with 13 bases between them. Germline assignment: CDR1 SGHAT and CDR2 FQNNGV. The CDR3 length is 15 residues. The CDR3 here is CASSLGGGAGEKLFF. CDR3 coding DNA: TGTGCCAGCAGCTTAGGCGGGGGCGCAGGTGAAAAACTGTTTTTT. The full variable domain, rest sourced from reference TRBV11-2 and TRBJ1-4, is EAGVAQSPRYKIIEKRQSVAFWCNPISGHATLYWYQQILGQGPKLLIQFQNNGVVDDSQLPKDRFSAERLKGVDSTLKIQPAKLEDSAVYLCASSLGGGAGEKLFFGSGTQLSVL.

This clonotype was seen a few times. The rearrangement joins TRBV25-1 to TRBJ2-3, with 10 bases matching TRBD2. Germline-derived CDR1 and CDR2 are MGHDK and SYGVNS. Trimming took 6 bases from V and 5 from J; bases not matched to a gene: 8. This CDR3 is 15 amino acids long. CDR3 sequence: CASREGLAFGDTQYF. DNA of the CDR3: TGTGCCAGCAGGGAGGGACTAGCGTTTGGAGATACGCAGTATTTT.

V is TRBV5-1 and J is TRBJ2-5; 12 nucleotides match TRBD1. The V and J ends lost 6 bases and 5 bases, in that order; junction bases with no gene match: 8. The CDR3 spans 15 residues. Germline V lookup: CDR1 SGHRS, CDR2 YFSETQ. The DNA for the CDR3 is TGCGCCAGCAACCGGGACAGGGGGCTCCAGGAGACCCAGTACTTC. Its protein product is CASNRDRGLQETQYF.

This clonotype turned up a few times. J is TRBJ2-3 and V is TRBV5-1; 12 nucleotides line up with TRBD2. The CDR3 is 16 amino acids. Germline V gene sequence: CDR1 SGHRS, CDR2 YFSETQ. V lost 6 bases, J lost 5 bases, and 10 bases stayed unmatched. In DNA, the CDR3 is TGCGCCAGCACCACTAAACCGGGACTAGCGGGAGATACGCAGTATTTT. Translating gives CASTTKPGLAGDTQYF.

The V gene is TRBV28, the J gene TRBJ2-7; D could derive from TRBD1 or TRBD2 (5 bases each). V lost 3 bases and J 5 bases, leaving 11 bases between the germline ends. Germline V gene lookup returns CDR1 MDHEN and CDR2 SYDVKM. The CDR3 sequence is 13 residues long. The CDR3 here is CASSFLGDHEQYF. The CDR3 bases are TGTGCCAGCAGTTTCCTTGGGGACCACGAGCAGTACTTC.

This chain uses TRBV29-1 with TRBJ1-1, with D tentatively TRBD1 (6 bases). V was clipped by 7 bases and J by 5 bases, with 17 bases between them. This CDR3 region has 13 residues. Germline loops: CDR1 SQVTM, CDR2 ANQGSEA. The chain's CDR3 is CSAVRQGRTEAFF. Here the CDR3 DNA reads TGCAGCGCCGTACGGCAGGGGAGGACTGAAGCTTTCTTT.

This chain joins TRBV5-1 and TRBJ1-4; D is ambiguous. With 2 bases removed from V and 5 bases from J, the gap between germline ends came to 19 bases. Germline CDR1 SGHRS, CDR2 YFSETQ. CDR3 length: 17 amino acids. The CDR3 nucleotides read TGCGCCAGCAGCTTAGCGGTTATGTCGGGATCCAATGAAAAACTGTTTTTT. Translating it yields CASSLAVMSGSNEKLFF.

This clonotype was found once. The chain uses TRBV5-1 and TRBJ2-5; TRBD2 aligns across 7 bases. This CDR3 has 14 amino acids. Germline CDR1 and CDR2: SGHRS and YFSETQ. V lost 4 bases, J lost 7 bases, and 10 bases stayed unmatched. The CDR3 here is CASSLGLGRVTQYF. In nucleotides, the CDR3 is TGCGCCAGCAGCCTCGGACTAGGACGGGTGACCCAGTACTTC.

The chain recombines TRBV9 with TRBJ2-1; D not certain. Trimming removed 2 bases from V and 6 bases from J, with 9 bases in between. This CDR3 comprises 13 residues. Germline assignment: CDR1 SGDLS and CDR2 YYNGEE. Written as DNA, the CDR3 is TGTGCCAGCAGCGTTGAGTTGGGCAATGAGCAGTTCTTC. Translation: CASSVELGNEQFF.

The genes are TRBV10-3 and TRBJ2-7; 9 bases line up with TRBD2. J lost 1 base, V lost 3 bases, and 4 bases had no gene match. Germline V gene lookup returns CDR1 ENHRY and CDR2 SYGVKD. The CDR3 contains 15 residues. CDR3 sequence: CAISDSLAGSYEQYF. CDR3 bases: TGTGCCATCAGTGATAGTCTAGCGGGATCCTACGAGCAGTACTTC.

In its sample, this clonotype was seen a few times. The rearrangement uses TRBV5-5 and TRBJ2-1; 8 nucleotides align to TRBD1. In germline, CDR1 is SGHKS, CDR2 YYEKEE (reference sequence). V dropped 3 bases and J dropped 1; count of bases not matched to a gene: 6. This CDR3 has 16 amino acids. The CDR3 sequence is CASSWGQDSSYNEQFF. The CDR3 DNA reads as TGTGCCAGCAGCTGGGGACAGGACAGTTCCTACAATGAGCAGTTCTTC.

This clonotype has only a few counts. The CDR3: CASSTEGLAGGGNEQFF. DNA of the CDR3: TGTGCCAGCAGTACTGAGGGGCTAGCGGGGGGAGGAAATGAGCAGTTCTTC. The chain carries TRBV25-1 and TRBJ2-1; TRBD2 matches at 11 bases. Per the germline V gene, CDR1 is MGHDK and CDR2 is SYGVNS. This CDR3 is 17 amino acids long. The trim removed 5 bases at V and 7 bases at J, leaving 13 bases unmatched.